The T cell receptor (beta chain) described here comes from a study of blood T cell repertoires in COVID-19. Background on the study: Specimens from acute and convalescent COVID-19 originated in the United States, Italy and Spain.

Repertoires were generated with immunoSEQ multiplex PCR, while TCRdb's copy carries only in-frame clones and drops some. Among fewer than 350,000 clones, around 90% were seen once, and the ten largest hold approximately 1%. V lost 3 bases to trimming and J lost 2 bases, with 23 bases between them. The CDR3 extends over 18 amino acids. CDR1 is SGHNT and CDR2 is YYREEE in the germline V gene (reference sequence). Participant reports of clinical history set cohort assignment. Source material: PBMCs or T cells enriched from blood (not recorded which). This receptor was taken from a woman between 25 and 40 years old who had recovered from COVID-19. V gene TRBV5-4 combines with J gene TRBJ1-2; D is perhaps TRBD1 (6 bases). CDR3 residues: CASSSGGGAGRLNYGYTF. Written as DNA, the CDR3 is TGTGCCAGCAGCTCCGGAGGGGGGGCTGGGCGGTTGAACTATGGCTACACCTTC. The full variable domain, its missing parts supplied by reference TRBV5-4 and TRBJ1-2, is ETGVTQSPTHLIKTRGQQVTLRCSSQSGHNTVSWYQQALGQGPQFIFQYYREEENGRGNFPPRFSGLQFPNYSSELNVNALELDDSALYLCASSSGGGAGRLNYGYTFGSGTRLTVV.